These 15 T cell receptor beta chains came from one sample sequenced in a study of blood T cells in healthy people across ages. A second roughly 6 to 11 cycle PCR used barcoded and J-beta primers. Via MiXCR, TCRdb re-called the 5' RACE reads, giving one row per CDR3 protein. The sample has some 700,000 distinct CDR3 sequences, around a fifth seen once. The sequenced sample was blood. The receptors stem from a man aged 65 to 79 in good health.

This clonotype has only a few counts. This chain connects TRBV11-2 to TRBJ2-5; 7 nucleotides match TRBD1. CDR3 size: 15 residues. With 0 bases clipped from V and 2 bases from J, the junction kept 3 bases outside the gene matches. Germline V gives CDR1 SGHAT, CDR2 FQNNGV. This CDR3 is CASSLEPGQQETQYF. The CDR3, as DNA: TGTGCCAGCAGCTTAGAGCCGGGACAGCAAGAGACCCAGTACTTC. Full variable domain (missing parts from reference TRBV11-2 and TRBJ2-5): EAGVAQSPRYKIIEKRQSVAFWCNPISGHATLYWYQQILGQGPKLLIQFQNNGVVDDSQLPKDRFSAERLKGVDSTLKIQPAKLEDSAVYLCASSLEPGQQETQYFGPGTRLLVL.

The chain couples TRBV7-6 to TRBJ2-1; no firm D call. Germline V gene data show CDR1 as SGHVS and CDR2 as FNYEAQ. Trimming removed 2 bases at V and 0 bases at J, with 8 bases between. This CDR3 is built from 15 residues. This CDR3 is CASSLNPSSYNEQFF. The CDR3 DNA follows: TGTGCCAGCAGCTTAAACCCGAGCTCCTACAATGAGCAGTTCTTC. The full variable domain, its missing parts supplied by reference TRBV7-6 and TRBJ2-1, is GAGVSQSPRYKVTKRGQDVALRCDPISGHVSLYWYRQALGQGPEFLTYFNYEAQQDKSGLPNDRFSAERPEGSISTLTIQRTEQRDSAMYRCASSLNPSSYNEQFFGPGTRLTVL.

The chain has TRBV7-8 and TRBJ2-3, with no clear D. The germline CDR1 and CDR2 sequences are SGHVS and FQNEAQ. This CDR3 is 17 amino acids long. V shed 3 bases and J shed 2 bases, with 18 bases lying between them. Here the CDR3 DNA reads TGTGCCAGCAGCTTTTCCCTACAGCTTACTGACACAGATACGCAGTATTTT. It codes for CASSFSLQLTDTDTQYF.

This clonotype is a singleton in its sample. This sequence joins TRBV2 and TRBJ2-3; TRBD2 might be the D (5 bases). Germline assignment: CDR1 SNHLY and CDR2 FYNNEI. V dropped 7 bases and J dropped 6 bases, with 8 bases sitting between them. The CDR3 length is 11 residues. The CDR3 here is CASKGDDTQYF. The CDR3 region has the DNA TGTGCCAGCAAGGGAGACGATACGCAGTATTTT.

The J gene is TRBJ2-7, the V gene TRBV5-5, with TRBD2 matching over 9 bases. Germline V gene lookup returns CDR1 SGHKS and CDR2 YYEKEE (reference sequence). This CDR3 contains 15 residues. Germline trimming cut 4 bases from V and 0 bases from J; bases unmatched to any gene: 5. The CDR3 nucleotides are TGTGCCAGCAGCAAACTAGCGGGCCGCTCCTACGAGCAGTACGTC. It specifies CASSKLAGRSYEQYV.

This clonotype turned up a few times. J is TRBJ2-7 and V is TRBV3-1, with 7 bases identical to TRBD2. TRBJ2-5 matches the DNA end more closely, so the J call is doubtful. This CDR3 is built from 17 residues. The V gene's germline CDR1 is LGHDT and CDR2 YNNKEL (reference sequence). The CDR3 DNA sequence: TGTGCCAGCAGCCAAGATCCCCCTAGCGGAGGGAGGGAGACCCAGTACTTC. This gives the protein CASSQDPPSGGRETQYF.

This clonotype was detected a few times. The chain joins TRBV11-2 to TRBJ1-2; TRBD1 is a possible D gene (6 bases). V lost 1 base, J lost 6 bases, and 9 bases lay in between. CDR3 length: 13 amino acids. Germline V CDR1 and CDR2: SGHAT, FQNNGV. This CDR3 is CASSLARGNGYTF. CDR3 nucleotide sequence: TGTGCCAGCAGCTTAGCCAGGGGCAATGGCTACACCTTC. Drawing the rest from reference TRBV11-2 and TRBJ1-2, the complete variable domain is EAGVAQSPRYKIIEKRQSVAFWCNPISGHATLYWYQQILGQGPKLLIQFQNNGVVDDSQLPKDRFSAERLKGVDSTLKIQPAKLEDSAVYLCASSLARGNGYTFGSGTRLTVV.

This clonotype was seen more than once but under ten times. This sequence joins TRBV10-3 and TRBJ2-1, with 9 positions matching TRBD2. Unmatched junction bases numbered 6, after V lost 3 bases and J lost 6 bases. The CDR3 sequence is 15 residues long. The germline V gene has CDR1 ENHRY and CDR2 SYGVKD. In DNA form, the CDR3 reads TGTGCCATCAGTGACTTCGCGGGGGGGCCCAATGAGCAGTTCTTC. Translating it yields CAISDFAGGPNEQFF.

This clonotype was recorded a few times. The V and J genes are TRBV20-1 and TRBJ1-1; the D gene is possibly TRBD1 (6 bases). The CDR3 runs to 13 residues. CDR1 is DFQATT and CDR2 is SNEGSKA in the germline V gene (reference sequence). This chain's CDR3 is CRARQALNTEAFF. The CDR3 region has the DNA TGCAGGGCTCGACAGGCTCTGAACACTGAAGCTTTCTTT.

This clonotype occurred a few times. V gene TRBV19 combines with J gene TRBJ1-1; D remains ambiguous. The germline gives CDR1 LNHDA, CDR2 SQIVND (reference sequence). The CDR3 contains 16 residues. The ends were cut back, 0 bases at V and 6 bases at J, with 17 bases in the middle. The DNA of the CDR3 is TGTGCCAGTAGTATAGAAAACGGGCAGACTCGCCCTGAAGCTTTCTTT. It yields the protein CASSIENGQTRPEAFF.

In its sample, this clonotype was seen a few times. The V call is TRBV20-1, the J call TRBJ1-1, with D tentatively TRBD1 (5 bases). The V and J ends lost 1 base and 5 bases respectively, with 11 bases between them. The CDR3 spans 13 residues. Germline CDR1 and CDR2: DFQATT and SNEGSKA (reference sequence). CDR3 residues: CSARVSGETEAFF. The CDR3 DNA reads TGCAGTGCTAGAGTGTCGGGGGAGACTGAAGCTTTCTTT.

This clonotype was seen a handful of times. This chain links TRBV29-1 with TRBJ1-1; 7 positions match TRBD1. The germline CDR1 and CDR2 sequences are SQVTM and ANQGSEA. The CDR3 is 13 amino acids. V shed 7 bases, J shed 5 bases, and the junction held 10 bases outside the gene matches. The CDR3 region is CSGRQGSRTEAFF. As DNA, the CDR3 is TGCAGCGGCCGACAGGGATCGAGGACTGAAGCTTTCTTT.

The CDR3, as DNA: TGTGCCAGCAGCTTATCCCGGGGGGTGACCGGGGAGCTGTTTTTT. Translated, it gives CASSLSRGVTGELFF. The J gene is TRBJ2-2, the V gene TRBV11-3; 7 bases agree with TRBD2. Trimming at V came to 2 bases and at J to 5 bases, leaving 5 bases not matched to a gene. The CDR3 has 15 residues. Germline loops: CDR1 SGHNT, CDR2 YENEEA.

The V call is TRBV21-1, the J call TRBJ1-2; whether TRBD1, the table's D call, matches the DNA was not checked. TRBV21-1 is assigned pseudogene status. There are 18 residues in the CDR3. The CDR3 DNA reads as TGTGCCAGCAGCAAAGTTGGTTGGACAGGGGTCCCCTCGTATGGCTACACCTTC. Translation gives CASSKVGWTGVPSYGYTF.

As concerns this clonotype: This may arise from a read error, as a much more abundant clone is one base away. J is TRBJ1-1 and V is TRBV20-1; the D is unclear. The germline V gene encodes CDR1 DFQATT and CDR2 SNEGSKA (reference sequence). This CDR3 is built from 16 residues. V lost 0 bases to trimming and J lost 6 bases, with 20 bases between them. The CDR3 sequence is CSAREELYRGRAEAFF. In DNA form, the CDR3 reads TGCAGTGCTAGAGAAGAGCTCTACCGGGGAAGGGCTGAAGCTTTCTTT.